A single sample is the source of the 18 T cell receptor beta chains below, sequenced in a study of vaccination effects on CD4 cells after COVID-19. The method was immunoSEQ multiplex PCR; TCRdb's version includes in-frame clones alone and lacks a portion of them. The table records about 38,000 clones, 82% of them present only once. When around nine days of culture had elapsed, CD4+ T cells were isolated. No antigen has been assigned to these receptors. Material: CD4+ T cells from PBMCs cultured without peptide, obtained before COVID-19 vaccination. Receptor source: a human donor who received a COVID-19 vaccine.

The chain combines TRBV2 with TRBJ2-5; possibly TRBD1 for D (6 bases). CDR3 size: 12 residues. Trimming pared 3 bases from V and 4 bases from J, leaving 6 bases between. Germline V lookup: CDR1 SNHLY, CDR2 FYNNEI. The CDR3 loop is CASSDRGETQYF. CDR3 bases: TGTGCCAGCAGTGACAGGGGAGAGACCCAGTACTTC.

The CDR3 protein is CASSSPQETQYF. The CDR3 DNA sequence: TGTGCCAGCAGTTCCCCTCAAGAGACCCAGTACTTC. The chain is built from TRBV6-5 and TRBJ2-5, with no clear D. Germline V gene lookup returns CDR1 MNHEY and CDR2 SVGAGI. This CDR3 is built from 12 residues. The V gene lost 4 bases and the J gene lost 2 bases, with 5 bases spanning the gap.

The chain couples TRBV7-8 to TRBJ1-1; TRBD1 might be the D (6 bases). CDR3 length equals 15 residues. Germline V CDR1 and CDR2: SGHVS, FQNEAQ. V was cut by 2 bases and J by 1 base, with 11 bases left in between. The CDR3 DNA sequence: TGTGCCAGCAGCTTATTGGTCAGGGGGAACACTGAAGCTTTCTTT. This codes for CASSLLVRGNTEAFF.

This chain links TRBV5-1 with TRBJ2-7; 11 bases fit TRBD2. V lost 4 bases, J lost 4 bases, and 7 bases stayed unmatched. CDR1 and CDR2 from the germline V gene are SGHRS and YFSETQ. The CDR3 runs 15 residues. CDR3 sequence reads: CASSQGTSGVYEQYV. As DNA, the CDR3 is TGCGCCAGCAGCCAGGGGACTAGCGGAGTTTACGAGCAGTACGTC.

This clone appeared a few times. This sequence joins TRBV24-1 and TRBJ1-1; TRBD1 might be the D (6 bases). The V end was cut by 4 bases, the J end by 8 bases, with 10 bases between. The CDR3 covers 12 residues. The germline V gene encodes CDR1 KGHDR and CDR2 SFDVKD. The CDR3 reads CATSEAGVEAFF. The DNA of the CDR3 is TGTGCCACCAGTGAGGCAGGGGTCGAAGCTTTCTTT.

V gene TRBV9 combines with J gene TRBJ1-1; 8 bases are a match to TRBD1. J lost 0 bases, V lost 4 bases, and 2 bases had no gene match. The length of the CDR3 is 14 residues. CDR1 SGDLS and CDR2 YYNGEE come from the germline V gene. CDR3 region: CASSPGQVNTEAFF. The CDR3 coding sequence is TGTGCCAGCAGCCCGGGACAGGTGAACACTGAAGCTTTCTTT.

The V gene is TRBV5-1, the J gene TRBJ2-2, with 13 bases lining up with TRBD2. The V gene end was trimmed by 4 bases and the J gene end by 5 bases; junction bases not matched to a gene: 5. Germline CDR1 reads SGHRS; CDR2 reads YFSETQ. The CDR3 is 16 residues long. For the CDR3, the DNA is TGCGCCAGCAGCCTGGGACTAGCGGGGAGAACCGGGGAGCTGTTTTTT. Protein product: CASSLGLAGRTGELFF.

This clone was picked up one time. The V call is TRBV20-1, the J call TRBJ2-5; D gene uncertain. Trimming took 2 bases from V and 5 from J, leaving 3 bases between them. Germline CDR1 DFQATT, CDR2 SNEGSKA (reference sequence). CDR3 length equals 10 residues. DNA of the CDR3: TGCAGTGCTAGAATGGAGACCCAGTACTTC. Protein sequence: CSARMETQYF.

The chain is built from TRBV7-2 and TRBJ1-5; D is unclear. Germline V gene lookup returns CDR1 SGHTA and CDR2 FQGNSA. The V and J ends lost 2 bases and 0 bases respectively, with 2 bases between them. The CDR3 sequence is 13 residues long. This chain's CDR3 is CASSLNSNQPQHF. In DNA form, the CDR3 reads TGTGCCAGCAGCTTAAATAGCAATCAGCCCCAGCATTTT.

This clone has a handful of counts. The chain couples TRBV6-5 to TRBJ1-3; D is unresolved. Trimming cost V 5 bases and J 0 bases, with 11 bases left between them. Germline values: CDR1 MNHEY, CDR2 SVGAGI. The CDR3 totals 15 residues. The CDR3 loop reads CASSRQVNSGNTIYF. The CDR3 region has the DNA TGTGCCAGCAGTCGTCAGGTTAACTCTGGAAACACCATATATTTT.

This chain connects TRBV9 to TRBJ2-3, with TRBD2 matching over 9 bases. After removal of 2 bases from V and 2 bases from J, the junction contained 9 bases not matched to a gene. CDR1 is SGDLS and CDR2 is YYNGEE in the germline V gene. CDR3 length equals 17 residues. This chain's CDR3 is CASSVRGGGAVTDTQYF. The DNA of the CDR3 is TGTGCCAGCAGCGTTCGGGGCGGGGGGGCCGTCACAGATACGCAGTATTTT.

This clone was found once. The chain joins TRBV29-1 to TRBJ2-2; TRBD1 might be the D (6 bases). Germline V gene sequence: CDR1 SQVTM, CDR2 ANQGSEA. The CDR3 sequence is 15 residues long. The V gene lost 6 bases and the J gene lost 4 bases, with 18 bases spanning the gap. CDR3 nucleotides: TGCAGCGTCCCCCAAGGACAGTCGTCCACCGGGGAGCTGTTTTTT. Translation: CSVPQGQSSTGELFF.

This clone appeared a few times. The chain carries TRBV6-6 and TRBJ1-6; 7 nucleotides match TRBD1. Trimming at V came to 6 bases and at J to 7 bases, leaving 6 bases not matched to a gene. CDR1 and CDR2 (germline): MNHNY, SVGAGI (reference sequence). The CDR3 contains 14 residues. In DNA, the CDR3 is TGTGCCAGCAGCCGGGACAGCCTCAATTCACCCCTCCACTTT. As protein: CASSRDSLNSPLHF.

The chain is built from TRBV24-1 and TRBJ2-3, with TRBD2 matching 9 bases. Germline values: CDR1 KGHDR, CDR2 SFDVKD. The CDR3 is 14 amino acids. The V segment lost 7 bases and the J segment 7 bases; nucleotides outside the gene matches: 8. The CDR3 spells CATRGGGAEHTQYF. CDR3 DNA sequence: TGTGCCACCAGAGGCGGGGGGGCGGAGCATACGCAGTATTTT.

This clone showed up just once. The chain uses TRBV3-1 (or the pseudogene TRBV3-2) and TRBJ2-7; 10 nucleotides match TRBD2. The CDR3 sequence is 15 residues long. Germline V gene data show CDR1 as LGHDT and CDR2 as YNNKEL (reference sequence). J was trimmed by 2 bases and V by 0 bases; bases with no gene match: 1. The CDR3 is CASSQDTSGAYEQYV. DNA of the CDR3: TGTGCCAGCAGCCAAGATACTAGCGGGGCCTACGAGCAGTACGTC.

J is TRBJ1-5 and V is TRBV5-1; D may be TRBD1 (6 bases). The CDR3 spans 15 residues. Trimming shortened V by 4 bases and J by 4 bases, and 15 bases separated the two germline ends. Germline values: CDR1 SGHRS, CDR2 YFSETQ. CDR3 coding DNA: TGCGCCAGCAGCCTAGGGGGGTCGGGGAATCAGCCCCAGCATTTT. It encodes CASSLGGSGNQPQHF.

This clone was seen only once. The J gene is TRBJ1-2, the V gene TRBV24-1; TRBD1 aligns across 7 bases. The CDR3 spans 14 residues. With V trimmed by 4 bases and J by 4 bases, 5 bases remained unmatched. Germline V gene lookup returns CDR1 KGHDR and CDR2 SFDVKD. DNA of the CDR3: TGTGCCACCAGTGAAACGGACAGGAGCTATGGCTACACCTTC. Translating gives CATSETDRSYGYTF.

This clone was seen once. The V call is TRBV7-8, the J call TRBJ1-4, with D hard to call. The CDR3 spans 14 residues. V lost 5 bases, J lost 0 bases, and 7 bases lay in between. Germline CDR1 is SGHVS and CDR2 is FQNEAQ. The chain's CDR3 is CASSRVATNEKLFF. CDR3 sequence (DNA): TGTGCCAGCAGCCGGGTTGCAACTAATGAAAAACTGTTTTTT.